The next 5 T cell receptor beta chains were all read from a single sample in a study of blood T cell repertoires in COVID-19 (dated by TCRdb to about 2020). Receptor amplification or capture employed the immunoSEQ multiplex PCR assay. The immuneACCESS repertoire file appears here via TCRdb, limited to in-frame rearrangements. These files lack a portion of the clones; in checked studies, under half of the deficit traces to unresolved V genes, and the cause of the others is not known. The sample table records around 250,000 clones; around four fifths of these occur just once. 5.7% of the sample belongs to the ten largest clones. Sequencing was done on a sample of peripheral blood. These receptors all come from an older man with acute or convalescent COVID-19.

The V and J genes are TRBV28 and TRBJ1-4; 10 nucleotides match TRBD1. Germline lookup yields CDR1 MDHEN and CDR2 SYDVKM. This CDR3 is built from 16 residues. V was pared by 5 bases and J by 6 bases, with 9 bases of the junction left unmatched. The CDR3 loop is CASSPPTGQGHEKLFF. The CDR3 nucleotides are TGTGCCAGCAGTCCACCAACGGGACAGGGGCATGAAAAACTGTTTTTT.

The chain is built from TRBV28 and TRBJ1-2, with D maybe TRBD1 (5 bases). Per the germline V gene, CDR1 is MDHEN and CDR2 is SYDVKM. V was clipped by 6 bases and J by 6 bases, with 14 bases between them. The CDR3 is 13 amino acids. CDR3 protein: CASRGTAIDGYTF. CDR3 DNA sequence: TGTGCCAGCAGGGGGACTGCCATTGATGGCTACACCTTC.

The rearrangement links TRBV9 to TRBJ2-5; D might be TRBD1 (6 bases). Deletions cut 3 bases from V and 5 bases from J, with 20 bases between. The CDR3 extends over 16 amino acids. CDR1 and CDR2 (germline): SGDLS, YYNGEE. The CDR3: CASSAPGTTGSETQYF. The CDR3 coding sequence is TGTGCCAGCAGCGCACCCGGGACCACAGGGAGTGAGACCCAGTACTTC.

The chain couples TRBV19 to TRBJ2-3; 10 bases map to TRBD2. This CDR3 spans 15 amino acids. Unmatched junction bases numbered 10, after V lost 9 bases and J lost 4 bases. In germline, CDR1 is LNHDA, CDR2 SQIVND (reference sequence). The CDR3 DNA follows: TGTGCCAGCACAGAGCGGGGGGGCCGCTCAGATACGCAGTATTTT. This gives the protein CASTERGGRSDTQYF.

This chain uses TRBV20-1 with TRBJ2-5; no clear D gene. Germline-derived CDR1 and CDR2 are DFQATT and SNEGSKA (reference sequence). This CDR3 is 14 amino acids long. V lost 3 bases, J lost 1 base, and 12 bases lay in between. CDR3 sequence: CSASVANIQETQYF. The DNA of the CDR3 is TGCAGTGCTAGTGTAGCCAACATCCAAGAGACCCAGTACTTC.